These 31 T cell receptor beta chains share one sample of origin, sequenced in a study of shared clonotypes between healthy human individuals. Only in-frame clones appear in the TCRdb table, and some are missing; sequencing was by immunoSEQ multiplex PCR. The sample yields more than 1.2 million clones, 98% seen once. The specimen was naive CD4+ T cells sorted from blood. Sample subset: CD45RA+ positively selected. These receptors were obtained from a young man in good health.

The chain carries TRBV19 and TRBJ2-1, with D hard to call. Germline lookup yields CDR1 LNHDA and CDR2 SQIVND (reference sequence). The CDR3 loop spans 14 amino acids. The ends were cut back, 10 bases at V and 0 bases at J, with 13 bases in the middle. The CDR3 sequence is CATTVRPSYNEQFF. The CDR3 region has the DNA TGTGCCACTACAGTCCGTCCCTCCTACAATGAGCAGTTCTTC.

V and J are TRBV29-1 and TRBJ2-2; D not certain. The germline gives CDR1 SQVTM, CDR2 ANQGSEA. V gave up 6 bases and J gave up 4 bases, with 12 bases separating them. CDR3 length: 13 residues. The CDR3 DNA is TGCAGCGTGGGCCTAAGGCGCACCGGGGAGCTGTTTTTT. It specifies CSVGLRRTGELFF.

This clone is a singleton in its sample. This chain links TRBV2 with TRBJ2-3; D ambiguous. The CDR3 loop spans 11 amino acids. Germline assignment: CDR1 SNHLY and CDR2 FYNNEI. The V and J ends lost 2 bases and 7 bases respectively, with 4 bases between them. The CDR3 reads CASSETYTQYF. CDR3 coding DNA: TGTGCCAGCAGTGAAACCTATACGCAGTATTTT.

Concerning this clone itself: At the DNA level, this CDR3 is encoded by other sequences in the same sample as well. J is TRBJ1-1 and V is TRBV27, with D unclear. The germline CDR1 and CDR2 sequences are MNHEY and SMNVEV (reference sequence). CDR3 size: 12 residues. Trimming shortened V by 3 bases and J by 4 bases, and 6 bases separated the two germline ends. The CDR3 coding sequence is TGTGCCAGCAGTTTGAGAGGCACTGAAGCTTTCTTT. It is translated as CASSLRGTEAFF.

The chain has TRBV7-3 and TRBJ2-4; 8 positions agree with TRBD2. In germline, CDR1 is SGHTA, CDR2 FQGTGA. The trim removed 5 bases at V and 5 bases at J, leaving 5 bases unmatched. The CDR3 covers 14 residues. DNA of the CDR3: TGTGCCAGCAGCCCATCGGGAGGGCAAAACATTCAGTACTTC. The encoded protein is CASSPSGGQNIQYF.

The chain combines TRBV28 with TRBJ1-1; 8 bases map to TRBD1. The trim removed 4 bases at V and 0 bases at J, leaving 10 bases unmatched. CDR1 is MDHEN and CDR2 is SYDVKM in the germline V gene. This CDR3 has 17 residues. Here the CDR3 reads CASSSRRTGLMNTEAFF. As DNA, the CDR3 is TGTGCCAGCAGTTCGAGGCGGACAGGGCTCATGAACACTGAAGCTTTCTTT.

This chain uses TRBV4-3 with TRBJ2-1, with 11 bases aligning to TRBD2. The germline gives CDR1 LGHNA, CDR2 YSLEER. V shed 8 bases and J 1 base; nucleotides not matched to a gene: 4. The CDR3 length is 15 residues. This CDR3 is CASRTSGSSYNEQFF. The CDR3 nucleotides read TGCGCCAGCCGCACTAGCGGGAGTTCCTACAATGAGCAGTTCTTC.

The chain couples TRBV7-8 to TRBJ2-1; a weak D match, TRBD2 (6 bases). This CDR3 comprises 16 residues. The V end was cut by 3 bases, the J end by 2 bases, with 14 bases between. Per germline, CDR1 SGHVS and CDR2 FQNEAQ. The CDR3 DNA reads as TGTGCCAGCAGCTTTTGGGCGGGAATCACCTACAATGAGCAGTTCTTC. It yields the protein CASSFWAGITYNEQFF.

V is TRBV7-8 and J is TRBJ1-2, with 7 bases identical to TRBD1. The V and J ends lost 5 bases and 5 bases, in that order; junction bases with no gene match: 11. Germline V lookup: CDR1 SGHVS, CDR2 FQNEAQ. CDR3 length equals 15 residues. The CDR3 region is CASSAEGPGGYGYTF. The CDR3 nucleotides are TGTGCCAGCAGCGCCGAGGGTCCAGGGGGATATGGCTACACCTTC.

The CDR3: CASSLGHRNTEAFF. Here the CDR3 DNA reads TGTGCCAGCAGCTTAGGACACCGGAACACTGAAGCTTTCTTT. The rearrangement uses TRBV13 and TRBJ1-1, with D unclear. Trimming left V 0 bases short and J 1 base short, with 6 bases between. The germline gives CDR1 PRHDT, CDR2 FYEKMQ (reference sequence). This CDR3 comprises 14 residues. Complete variable domain (other parts from reference TRBV13 and TRBJ1-1): AAGVIQSPRHLIKEKRETATLKCYPIPRHDTVYWYQQGPGQDPQFLISFYEKMQSDKGSIPDRFSAQQFSDYHSELNMSSLELGDSALYFCASSLGHRNTEAFFGQGTRLTVV.

This rearrangement joins TRBV29-1 to TRBJ2-1; weak D call: TRBD2 (6 bases). CDR1 is SQVTM, CDR2 ANQGSEA, per germline. The CDR3 sequence is 14 residues long. The ends were cut back, 7 bases at V and 1 base at J, with 14 bases in the middle. CDR3 sequence reads: CSALVRGSYNEQFF. The CDR3, as DNA: TGCAGCGCTCTTGTGCGGGGTTCCTACAATGAGCAGTTCTTC.

CDR3 DNA sequence: TGTGCCTGGAGGGGACAGGGGAACTACGCCGGGGGTCAGCCCCAGCATTTT. It is translated as CAWRGQGNYAGGQPQHF. The chain carries TRBV30 and TRBJ1-5; TRBD1 matches at 10 bases. The CDR3 runs 17 residues. The trim removed 3 bases at V and 6 bases at J, leaving 14 bases unmatched. Germline V gives CDR1 GTSNPN, CDR2 SVGIG (reference sequence).

V usage is TRBV5-1 and J usage is TRBJ2-5, with TRBD1 matching over 10 bases. Germline CDR1 and CDR2: SGHRS and YFSETQ. J lost 1 base, V lost 5 bases, and 2 bases had no gene match. The CDR3 totals 14 residues. This chain's CDR3 is CASSRTGGQETQYF. The CDR3 DNA follows: TGCGCCAGCAGTCGGACAGGGGGCCAAGAGACCCAGTACTTC.

V and J are TRBV25-1 and TRBJ2-3; 12 bases agree with TRBD2. Germline V lookup: CDR1 MGHDK, CDR2 SYGVNS. This CDR3 region has 15 residues. J was trimmed by 4 bases and V by 5 bases; bases with no gene match: 4. CDR3 protein: CASSPGLAGADTQYF. Written as DNA, the CDR3 is TGTGCCAGCAGTCCGGGACTAGCGGGTGCAGATACGCAGTATTTT.

This clone was seen just once. V and J are TRBV9 and TRBJ2-1; D possibly matches TRBD1 or TRBD2 (5 bases each). This CDR3 contains 16 residues. Germline V CDR1 and CDR2: SGDLS, YYNGEE. V gave up 3 bases and J gave up 4 bases, with 17 bases separating them. This CDR3 is CASSAGAAQDYNEQFF. The CDR3 DNA reads as TGTGCCAGCAGCGCCGGAGCGGCACAGGATTACAATGAGCAGTTCTTC.

This rearrangement joins TRBV18 to TRBJ1-4; TRBD1 aligns across 10 bases. Germline V CDR1 and CDR2: KGHSH, LQKENI. Trimming at V came to 5 bases and at J to 8 bases, leaving 8 bases not matched to a gene. The CDR3 is 15 amino acids. The CDR3 DNA is TGTGCCAGCTCAAAAGGGACAGGGGTAAAGGAAAAACTGTTTTTT. It is translated as CASSKGTGVKEKLFF.

With regard to this clone: This sample includes further DNA sequences coding for the same CDR3. This chain links TRBV5-1 with TRBJ2-7, with unresolved D. The ends were cut back, 0 bases at V and 3 bases at J, with 7 bases in the middle. CDR1 and CDR2 (germline): SGHRS, YFSETQ. The CDR3 contains 13 residues. CDR3: CASSLEGFYEQYF. The CDR3 DNA reads as TGCGCCAGCAGCTTGGAAGGCTTCTACGAGCAGTACTTC.

The rearrangement joins TRBV7-9 to TRBJ2-1; D not resolved. V was cut by 5 bases and J by 8 bases, with 10 bases left in between. This CDR3 comprises 12 residues. Germline lookup yields CDR1 SEHNR and CDR2 FQNEAQ (reference sequence). CDR3 DNA sequence: TGTGCCAGCAGCCGTAGACGGGATGAGCAGTTCTTC. Translating it yields CASSRRRDEQFF.

About this clone itself: In the same sample, other DNA sequences code for this CDR3. The V gene is TRBV5-1, the J gene TRBJ1-1; D is unclear. V was pared by 1 base and J by 1 base, with 5 bases between. Germline values: CDR1 SGHRS, CDR2 YFSETQ. CDR3 length equals 13 residues. The CDR3 here is CASSLMKNTEAFF. For the CDR3, the DNA is TGCGCCAGCAGCTTGATGAAGAACACTGAAGCTTTCTTT.

The chain is built from TRBV10-3 and TRBJ2-7; D remains ambiguous. This CDR3 spans 12 amino acids. V gave up 3 bases and J gave up 6 bases, with 9 bases separating them. Germline CDR1 and CDR2: ENHRY and SYGVKD. The CDR3 is CAISDQLGEQYF. As DNA, the CDR3 is TGTGCCATCAGTGACCAACTCGGCGAGCAGTACTTC.

This clone has only one observation. The rearrangement uses TRBV28 and TRBJ2-5; weak D call: TRBD1 (6 bases). The CDR3 has 14 amino acids. CDR1 is MDHEN and CDR2 is SYDVKM in the germline V gene. The V end was cut by 4 bases, the J end by 4 bases, with 13 bases between. The CDR3 region has the DNA TGTGCCAGCAGTTCTTCAGGGGTGGGAGAGACCCAGTACTTC. It codes for CASSSSGVGETQYF.

The chain is built from TRBV7-6 and TRBJ1-1; the D is unclear. The CDR3 consists of 13 residues. V was clipped by 1 base and J by 3 bases, with 6 bases between them. Looked up from germline, CDR1 is SGHVS and CDR2 is FNYEAQ. CDR3 residues: CASSLEGDTEAFF. CDR3 DNA: TGTGCCAGCAGCTTAGAGGGTGACACTGAAGCTTTCTTT.

The V call is TRBV5-4, the J call TRBJ1-1; D perhaps matches TRBD1 (5 bases). V was clipped by 3 bases and J by 4 bases, with 13 bases between them. This CDR3 has 14 amino acids. Germline CDR1 is SGHNT and CDR2 is YYREEE (reference sequence). The CDR3 here is CASSSPGRITEAFF. CDR3 bases: TGTGCCAGCAGCTCCCCGGGACGGATCACTGAAGCTTTCTTT.

The gene calls are TRBV5-5 and TRBJ1-5, with TRBD1 matching over 7 bases. CDR1 and CDR2 from the germline V gene are SGHKS and YYEKEE (reference sequence). The V segment lost 1 base and the J segment 2 bases; nucleotides outside the gene matches: 9. The CDR3 runs to 17 residues. The CDR3 loop reads CASSLRSPGQGNQPQHF. Written as DNA, the CDR3 is TGTGCCAGCAGCTTGAGATCCCCAGGACAGGGCAATCAGCCCCAGCATTTT.

This rearrangement joins TRBV6-5 to TRBJ2-1; the match to TRBD2 covers 10 bases. The CDR3 runs 16 residues. After removal of 0 bases from V and 7 bases from J, the junction contained 6 bases not matched to a gene. Germline V gives CDR1 MNHEY, CDR2 SVGAGI. CDR3 sequence (DNA): TGTGCCAGCAGTTACTCGGTGGTGACTAGCGGGAATGAGCAGTTCTTC. It specifies CASSYSVVTSGNEQFF.

The chain has TRBV2 and TRBJ2-7; D is perhaps TRBD1 or TRBD2 (5 bases each). From germline, CDR1 is SNHLY and CDR2 FYNNEI. The CDR3 has 14 amino acids. Trimming removed 10 bases at V and 4 bases at J, with 20 bases between. CDR3 sequence reads: CATHPAGSIYEQYF. In DNA form, the CDR3 reads TGTGCCACCCACCCTGCAGGGAGTATTTACGAGCAGTACTTC. The full variable domain, completed using reference TRBV2 and TRBJ2-7, is EPEVTQTPSHQVTQMGQEVILRCVPISNHLYFYWYRQILGQKVEFLVSFYNNEISEKSEIFDDQFSVERPDGSNFTLKIRSTKLEDSAMYFCATHPAGSIYEQYFGPGTRLTVT.

This clone has a single count. The chain employs TRBV2 and TRBJ2-1; D ambiguous. V gave up 1 base and J gave up 12 bases, with 13 bases separating them. This CDR3 is 13 amino acids long. Germline V gives CDR1 SNHLY, CDR2 FYNNEI. CDR3 protein: CASSEVTDDVQFF. The CDR3 nucleotides are TGTGCCAGCAGTGAAGTAACCGATGATGTGCAGTTCTTC.

The chain uses TRBV28 and TRBJ1-4, with 9 bases aligning to TRBD1. The germline V gene has CDR1 MDHEN and CDR2 SYDVKM. CDR3 size: 16 residues. Trimming removed 6 bases from V and 8 bases from J; junction bases left unmatched: 13. CDR3 DNA: TGTGCCAGCAGAAACCCGGCCGGGACAGGGAACGAAAAACTGTTTTTT. Translating gives CASRNPAGTGNEKLFF.

This clone was seen once. This chain uses TRBV5-1 with TRBJ2-1, with 12 positions matching TRBD2. The V segment lost 3 bases and the J segment 5 bases; nucleotides outside the gene matches: 3. This CDR3 comprises 15 residues. Germline lookup yields CDR1 SGHRS and CDR2 YFSETQ. The chain's CDR3 is CASSWTSGTHNEQFF. In DNA form, the CDR3 reads TGCGCCAGCAGCTGGACTAGCGGGACACACAATGAGCAGTTCTTC.

A single count supports this clone. The gene calls are TRBV29-1 and TRBJ2-1; TRBD1 agrees at 11 bases. This CDR3 has 15 residues. The trim removed 7 bases at V and 3 bases at J, leaving 8 bases unmatched. Per the germline V gene, CDR1 is SQVTM and CDR2 is ANQGSEA. CDR3 residues: CSAKGQGDYYNEQFF. In nucleotides, the CDR3 is TGCAGCGCAAAGGGACAGGGGGACTACTACAATGAGCAGTTCTTC.

This clone has a single count. The V call is TRBV29-1, the J call TRBJ2-3; tentatively, D is TRBD1 (6 bases). CDR1 and CDR2 (germline): SQVTM, ANQGSEA. The CDR3 is 14 amino acids. V was cut by 4 bases and J by 6 bases, with 17 bases left in between. This CDR3 reads CSVGDPGTGDTQYF. CDR3 in DNA: TGCAGCGTTGGTGACCCCGGAACAGGGGATACGCAGTATTTT.